This TCR beta chain appears in the sequencing data of a study of T-cell reconstitution after alpha-beta-depleted transplantation in children. This CDR3 comprises 17 residues. V lost 3 bases to trimming and J lost 0 bases, with 15 bases between them. In germline, CDR1 is MDHEN, CDR2 SYDVKM. This clonotype was detected ten times or more. The target antigen is unknown. Unique molecular identifiers were used to barcode this TCRbeta library. In TCRdb, the PCR reads were re-called with MiXCR into one record per CDR3 protein. The profile shows about 580,000 distinct CDR3 sequences, approximately 22% of them singletons. The study's findings and limits: Newly produced T cells mostly accounted for T-cell counts and diversity one year post-transplant. The study traced high day-60 TCRbeta diversity in some patients to surviving recipient T cells and thymic progenitors. Reports say that about two months after transplant, the alpha-beta T cells came out of several hundred graft clones that had expanded.

The sample was PBMCs, mostly from graft donor cells, taken 360 days after TCRalphabeta/CD19-depleted stem cell transplant. This receptor was identified in a boy less than two years old who had a stem cell transplant for acute myeloid leukemia, so the T cells may come from the graft donor. The chain recombines TRBV28 with TRBJ1-5; D unclear. CDR3: CASSFPKGGPSNQPQHF. CDR3 bases: TGTGCCAGCAGTTTCCCTAAGGGAGGGCCTAGCAATCAGCCCCAGCATTTT.